This T cell receptor (beta chain) was sequenced for a study of human T cells and chemical hapten exposure. Study overall: DPC 0.01% went on the upper back by patch test, with reading at 6 days.

There are a few counts of this clonotype. Between the trimmed V and J ends, which lost 0 bases and 5 bases, there was a span of 11 bases. In germline, CDR1 is SGHRS, CDR2 YFSETQ. This CDR3 is 14 amino acids long. The time point was: patch test 3, about 24 weeks after DPC sensitization. Treatment in this sample: therapeutic diphenylcyclopropenone sensitization with weekly scalp DPC. TCRdb processed the RACE reads anew with MiXCR; each CDR3 protein has one entry. The data contain 85,000 to 100,000 distinct CDR3 sequences, 27% of them singletons. The rearrangement links TRBV5-1 to TRBJ2-5, with D maybe TRBD2 (5 bases). The TCR sequence derives from a man between 40 and 49 years old with alopecia areata. Some clones in this sample may be carry-over from other donors' samples. Sequencing was performed on whole blood, taken in connection with sensitization to the hapten diphenylcyclopropenone (DPC). In nucleotides, the CDR3 is TGCGCCAGCAGCTTGGTAGATAAGCGGGAGACCCAGTACTTC. Its translation is CASSLVDKRETQYF.